One TCR beta chain is described in this entry. Its antigen is currently unknown. PCR amplification relied on 60 Vbeta primers (plus 13 Jbeta primers). Data came from immunoSEQ multiplex PCR; TCRdb stores just in-frame clones and leaves some out. This sample has 120,000 or so clones, with 77% found just once. The sample belongs to a study of cytomegalovirus exposure and HLA in healthy donors. The CDR3 runs 14 residues. Germline V CDR1 and CDR2: MDHEN, SYDVKM. With 3 bases removed from V and 3 bases from J, the gap between germline ends came to 11 bases. Study-level results: Later analysis showed most CMV-associated TCR beta chains appearing HLA-restricted. Across donors, sequencing depth was assumed by presence/absence analyses to be roughly uniform.

The rearrangement uses TRBV28 and TRBJ1-1; D unclear. The sequenced sample was PBMCs. This receptor was obtained from a human donor in good health. CDR3 sequence (DNA): TGTGCCAGCAGTTTCCGGAGACGGGACACTGAAGCTTTCTTT. Protein sequence: CASSFRRRDTEAFF.